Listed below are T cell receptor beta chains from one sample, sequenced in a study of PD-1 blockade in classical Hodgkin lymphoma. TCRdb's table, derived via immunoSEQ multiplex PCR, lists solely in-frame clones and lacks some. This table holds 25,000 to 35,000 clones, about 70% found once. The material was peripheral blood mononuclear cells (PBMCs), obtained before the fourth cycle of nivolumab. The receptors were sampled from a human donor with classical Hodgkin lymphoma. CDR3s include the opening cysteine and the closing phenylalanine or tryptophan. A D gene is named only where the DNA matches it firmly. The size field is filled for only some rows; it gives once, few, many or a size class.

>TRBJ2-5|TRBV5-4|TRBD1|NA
CASSPGQERRRTQYF
TGTGCCAGCAGCCCCGGACAGGAAAGAAGGCGGACCCAGTACTTC
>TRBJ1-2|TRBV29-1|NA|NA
CSVTEYGYTF
TGCAGCGTCACAGAATATGGCTACACCTTC
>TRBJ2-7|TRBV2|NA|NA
CASSARAPESSEQYF
TGTGCCAGCTCAGCTCGGGCCCCCGAGAGTTCCGAGCAGTACTTC
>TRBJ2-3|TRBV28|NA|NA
CASSITATDTQYF
TGTGCCAGCAGTATTACAGCCACAGATACGCAGTATTTT
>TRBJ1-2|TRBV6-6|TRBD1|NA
CASSSPPAEQGDGYTF
TGTGCCAGCAGTTCCCCCCCCGCTGAGCAGGGGGACGGCTACACCTTC
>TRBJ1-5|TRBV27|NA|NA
CASSFNGAGFQPQHF
TGTGCCAGCAGTTTTAACGGGGCAGGGTTTCAGCCCCAGCATTTT
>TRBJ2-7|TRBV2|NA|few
CARGGIRDYEQYF
TGTGCCAGGGGGGGAATTAGGGACTACGAGCAGTACTTC
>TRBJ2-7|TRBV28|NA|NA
CASSSPTWAAYEQYF
TGTGCCAGCAGTTCACCGACCTGGGCAGCCTACGAGCAGTACTTC
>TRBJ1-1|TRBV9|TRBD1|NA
CASSDLPTRTGGRGNTEAFF
TGTGCCAGCAGCGACCTCCCAACCCGGACAGGGGGCAGAGGAAACACTGAAGCTTTCTTT
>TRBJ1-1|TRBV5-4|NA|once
CASSLAGRSTEAFF
TGTGCCAGCAGCTTGGCCGGACGGAGCACTGAAGCTTTCTTT
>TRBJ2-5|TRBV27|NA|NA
CASSLQDPTWETQYF
TGTGCCAGCAGTTTACAAGACCCCACTTGGGAGACCCAGTACTTC
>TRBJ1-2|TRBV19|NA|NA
CASSRDKNYGYTF
TGTGCCAGTAGTAGGGACAAGAACTATGGCTACACCTTC
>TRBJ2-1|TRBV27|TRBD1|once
CASSFPGQGNEQFF
TGTGCCAGCAGTTTTCCGGGACAGGGGAATGAGCAGTTCTTC
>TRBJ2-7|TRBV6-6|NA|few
CASSYGVGSYEQYF
TGTGCCAGCAGTTACGGGGTCGGCTCCTACGAGCAGTACTTC
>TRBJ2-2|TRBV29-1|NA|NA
CSVGTGTTMNTGELFF
TGCAGCGTTGGGACCGGGACAACAATGAACACCGGGGAGCTGTTTTTT
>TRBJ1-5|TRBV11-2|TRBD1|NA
CASSLLGRGPQPQHF
TGTGCCAGCAGCTTATTAGGCAGGGGGCCTCAGCCCCAGCATTTT
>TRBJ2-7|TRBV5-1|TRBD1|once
CASSFTGGYEQYF
TGCGCCAGCAGCTTTACAGGGGGCTACGAGCAGTACTTC
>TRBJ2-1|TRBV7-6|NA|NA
CASSLVVGRGGEQFF
TGTGCCAGCAGCTTAGTGGTGGGCAGGGGCGGCGAGCAGTTCTTC
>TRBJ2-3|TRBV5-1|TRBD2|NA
CASSSKTSGTDTQYF
TGCGCCAGCAGCTCAAAAACTAGCGGCACAGATACGCAGTATTTT
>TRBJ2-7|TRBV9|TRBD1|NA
CASSVYRDRGHEQYF
TGTGCCAGCAGCGTATACCGGGACAGGGGCCACGAGCAGTACTTC
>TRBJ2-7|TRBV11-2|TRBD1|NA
CASSLGTGAYEQYF
TGTGCCAGCAGCTTAGGGACAGGGGCCTACGAGCAGTACTTC